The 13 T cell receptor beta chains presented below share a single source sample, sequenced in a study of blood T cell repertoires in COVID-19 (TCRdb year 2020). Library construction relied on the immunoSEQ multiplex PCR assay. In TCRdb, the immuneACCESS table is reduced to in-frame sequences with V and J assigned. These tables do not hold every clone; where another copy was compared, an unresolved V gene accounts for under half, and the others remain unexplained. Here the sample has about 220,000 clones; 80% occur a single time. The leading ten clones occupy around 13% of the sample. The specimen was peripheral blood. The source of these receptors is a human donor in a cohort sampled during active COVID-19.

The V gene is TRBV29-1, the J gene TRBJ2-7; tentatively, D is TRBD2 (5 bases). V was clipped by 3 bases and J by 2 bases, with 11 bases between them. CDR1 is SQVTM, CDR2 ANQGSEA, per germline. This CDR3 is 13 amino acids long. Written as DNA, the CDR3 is TGCAGCGTTGAGTCAGCCGGGGCCTACGAGCAGTACTTC. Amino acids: CSVESAGAYEQYF.

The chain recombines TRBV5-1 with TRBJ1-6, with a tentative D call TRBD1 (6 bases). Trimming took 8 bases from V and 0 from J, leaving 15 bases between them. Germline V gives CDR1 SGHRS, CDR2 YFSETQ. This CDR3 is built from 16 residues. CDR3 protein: CARGAGGSSYNSPLHF. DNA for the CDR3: TGCGCCAGGGGGGCCGGGGGGAGCTCCTATAATTCACCCCTCCACTTT.

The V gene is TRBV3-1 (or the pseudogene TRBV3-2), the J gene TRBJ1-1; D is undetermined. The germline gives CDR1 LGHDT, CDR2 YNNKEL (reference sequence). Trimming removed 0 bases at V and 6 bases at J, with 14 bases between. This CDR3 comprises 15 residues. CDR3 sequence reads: CASSQDSSDRAEAFF. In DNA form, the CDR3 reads TGTGCCAGCAGCCAAGATTCCTCGGATCGGGCTGAAGCTTTCTTT.

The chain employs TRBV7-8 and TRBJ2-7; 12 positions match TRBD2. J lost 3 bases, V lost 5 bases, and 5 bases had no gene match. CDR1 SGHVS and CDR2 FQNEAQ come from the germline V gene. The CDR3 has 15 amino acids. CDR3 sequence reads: CASSNGLAGNYEQYF. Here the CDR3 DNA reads TGTGCCAGCAGCAACGGACTAGCGGGGAACTACGAGCAGTACTTC.

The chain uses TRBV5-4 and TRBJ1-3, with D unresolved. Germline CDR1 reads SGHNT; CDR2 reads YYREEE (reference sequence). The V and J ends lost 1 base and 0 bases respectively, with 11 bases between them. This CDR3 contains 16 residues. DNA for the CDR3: TGTGCCAGCAGCTTGAACACCATGCCCTCTGGAAACACCATATATTTT. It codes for CASSLNTMPSGNTIYF.

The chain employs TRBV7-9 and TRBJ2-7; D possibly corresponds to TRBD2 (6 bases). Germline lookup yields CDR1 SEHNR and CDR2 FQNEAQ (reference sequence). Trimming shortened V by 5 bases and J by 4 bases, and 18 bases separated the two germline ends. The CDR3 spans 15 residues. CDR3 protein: CASSVDTGSLYEQYF. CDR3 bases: TGTGCCAGCAGCGTGGATACCGGGAGCCTTTACGAGCAGTACTTC.

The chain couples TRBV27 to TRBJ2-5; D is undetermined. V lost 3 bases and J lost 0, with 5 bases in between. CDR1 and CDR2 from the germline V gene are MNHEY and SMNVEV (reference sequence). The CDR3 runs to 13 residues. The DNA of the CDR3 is TGTGCCAGCAGTTTCATGTACCAAGAGACCCAGTACTTC. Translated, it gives CASSFMYQETQYF.

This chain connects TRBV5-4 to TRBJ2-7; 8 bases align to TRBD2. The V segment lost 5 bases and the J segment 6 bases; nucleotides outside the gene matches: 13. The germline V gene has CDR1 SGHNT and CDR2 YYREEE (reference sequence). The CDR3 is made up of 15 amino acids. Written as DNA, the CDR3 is TGTGCCAGCAGGGACCTGTCGGGAGGGCTCCTCGAGCAGTACTTC. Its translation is CASRDLSGGLLEQYF. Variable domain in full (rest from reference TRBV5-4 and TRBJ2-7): ETGVTQSPTHLIKTRGQQVTLRCSSQSGHNTVSWYQQALGQGPQFIFQYYREEENGRGNFPPRFSGLQFPNYSSELNVNALELDDSALYLCASRDLSGGLLEQYFGPGTRLTVT.

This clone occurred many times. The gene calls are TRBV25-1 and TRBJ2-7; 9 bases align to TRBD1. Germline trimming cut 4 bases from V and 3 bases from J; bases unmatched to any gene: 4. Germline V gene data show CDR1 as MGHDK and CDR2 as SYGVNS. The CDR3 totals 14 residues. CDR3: CASSADRGHYEQYF. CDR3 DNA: TGTGCCAGCAGTGCGGACAGGGGCCACTACGAGCAGTACTTC.

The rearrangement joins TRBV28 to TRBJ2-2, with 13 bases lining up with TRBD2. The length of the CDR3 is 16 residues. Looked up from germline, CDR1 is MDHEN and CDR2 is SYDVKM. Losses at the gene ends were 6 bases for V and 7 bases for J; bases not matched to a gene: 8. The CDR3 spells CASSPGTSGTVGELFF. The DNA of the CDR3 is TGTGCCAGCAGCCCCGGGACTAGCGGGACAGTCGGGGAGCTGTTTTTT.

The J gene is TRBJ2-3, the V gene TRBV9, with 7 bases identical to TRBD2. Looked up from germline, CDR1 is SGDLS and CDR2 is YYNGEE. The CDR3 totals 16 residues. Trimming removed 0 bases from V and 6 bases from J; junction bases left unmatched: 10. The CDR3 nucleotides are TGTGCCAGCAGCGTAGAGCTTAGCGGGCCAGCGGATACGCAGTATTTT. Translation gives CASSVELSGPADTQYF.

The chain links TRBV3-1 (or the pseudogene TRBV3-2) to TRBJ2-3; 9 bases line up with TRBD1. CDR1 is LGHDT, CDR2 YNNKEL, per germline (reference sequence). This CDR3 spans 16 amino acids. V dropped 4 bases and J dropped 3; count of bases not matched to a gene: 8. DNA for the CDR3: TGTGCCAGCAGCCTAGAGGACAGGGGTAGGACAGATACGCAGTATTTT. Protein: CASSLEDRGRTDTQYF.

The DNA of the CDR3 is TGCGCCAGCAGTGAGAGGCGGGAGCCCTACGAGCAGTACTTC. It yields the protein CASSERREPYEQYF. The chain couples TRBV10-1 to TRBJ2-7; 7 bases line up with TRBD2. Germline-derived CDR1 and CDR2 are WNHNN and SYGVQD (reference sequence). This CDR3 has 14 residues. The junction had 3 bases not matched to a gene; V was cut back by 2 bases and J by 2 bases.